The present T cell receptor (beta chain) was sequenced within a study of blood T cell repertoires in COVID-19. About the research overall: Specimens from acute and convalescent COVID-19 originated in the United States, Italy and Spain. The analysed material was cDNA or gDNA that came from T cells, B-cell-depleted T cells, or PBMCs.

This CDR3 contains 14 residues. V was cut by 1 base and J by 0 bases, with 5 bases left in between. Germline V lookup: CDR1 SGHNT, CDR2 YYREEE (reference sequence). Per the original data handling: For nucleated cells, counts were estimated from reference gene primer amplification. TCRdb keeps only in-frame clones here, not all; method: immunoSEQ multiplex PCR. D and trimming come from the DNA, and the V and J calls and clone size come from that table. The data contain more than 85,000 clones, 70% to 90% of them singletons. Sequencing was carried out using peripheral blood. The source of this sequence is a human donor in a cohort sampled during active COVID-19. This chain connects TRBV5-4 to TRBJ1-3, with D unresolved. DNA for the CDR3: TGTGCCAGCAGCTTGAGCACCTCTGGAAACACCATATATTTT. Translated: CASSLSTSGNTIYF.